This is a list of T cell receptor beta chains from one sample in a study of blood T cell repertoires in COVID-19. The repertoire was sequenced with immunoSEQ multiplex PCR; TCRdb's copy has only in-frame clones and lacks some. The data show about 300,000 clones, around 86% seen once. Sequenced material: peripheral blood. The origin of the receptors is a man between 65 and 85 years old with acute or convalescent COVID-19. Both conserved end residues are part of each CDR3. D genes are given only for firm matches. Where a row states a size, it is once, few, many or the class of an expanded clone; other rows omit it.

>TRBV19|.|.|TRBJ1-5
CASSTSPAGSNQPQHF
TGTGCCAGTAGTACAAGCCCCGCCGGTAGCAATCAGCCCCAGCATTTT
>TRBV5-1|.|.|TRBJ1-6
CASSLVGGFDSPLHF
TGCGCCAGCAGCTTGGTTGGGGGGTTCGATTCACCCCTCCACTTT
>TRBV24-1|TRBD2|.|TRBJ2-2
CATSDPGGGQTGELFF
TGTGCCACCAGTGACCCGGGCGGGGGGCAAACCGGGGAGCTGTTTTTT
>TRBV28|.|.|TRBJ1-2
CASGGGRFYGYTF
TGTGCCAGCGGGGGGGGACGGTTCTATGGCTACACCTTC
>TRBV18|.|.|TRBJ2-7
CASSPPAGRGPYEQYF
TGTGCCAGCTCACCACCGGCCGGCAGGGGTCCCTACGAGCAGTACTTC
>TRBV7-9|TRBD1|.|TRBJ2-7
CASSPRPGGVGSYEQYF
TGTGCCAGCAGCCCCCGTCCAGGGGGCGTGGGCTCCTACGAGCAGTACTTC
>TRBV19|.|once|TRBJ2-7
CATSRTDSYEQYF
TGTGCCACCAGTAGGACAGACTCCTACGAGCAGTACTTC
>TRBV7-9|TRBD2|.|TRBJ2-3
CASSLAVGRIAGSTDTQYF
TGTGCCAGCAGCTTAGCGGTGGGAAGGATAGCGGGAAGCACAGATACGCAGTATTTT
>TRBV4-2|TRBD2|.|TRBJ2-7
CASSPGTSGGYEQYF
TGTGCCAGCAGCCCTGGCACTAGCGGGGGCTACGAGCAGTACTTC
>TRBV28|.|.|TRBJ1-5
CASRLRGQPQHF
TGTGCCAGCAGATTAAGGGGGCAGCCCCAGCATTTT
>TRBV6-1|.|.|TRBJ2-2
CASSEASGNTGELFF
TGTGCCAGCAGTGAAGCTAGCGGGAACACCGGGGAGCTGTTTTTT